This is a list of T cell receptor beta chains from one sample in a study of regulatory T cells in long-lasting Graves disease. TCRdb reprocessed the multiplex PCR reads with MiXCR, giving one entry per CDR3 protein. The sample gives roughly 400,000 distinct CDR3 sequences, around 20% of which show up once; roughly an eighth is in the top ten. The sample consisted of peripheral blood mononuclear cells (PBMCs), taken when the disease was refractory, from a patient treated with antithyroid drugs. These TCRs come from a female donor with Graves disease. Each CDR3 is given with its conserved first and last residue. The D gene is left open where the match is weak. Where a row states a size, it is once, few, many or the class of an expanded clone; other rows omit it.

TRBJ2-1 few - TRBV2 TGTGCCAGCAGTTCAGGGTTTAACTACAATGAGCAGTTCTTC CASSSGFNYNEQFF
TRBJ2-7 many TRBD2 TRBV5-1 TGCGCCAGCAGCCCCCGACCGACTAGCGGGAGTGGTTCCTACGAGCAGTACTTC CASSPRPTSGSGSYEQYF
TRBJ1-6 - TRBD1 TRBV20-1 TGCAGTGCTAGAGCCCTCCGGGACAGCCTAAATTCACCCCTCCACTTT CSARALRDSLNSPLHF
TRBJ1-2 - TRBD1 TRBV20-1 TGCAGTGCTAGCGGGCAGGGGGTCTATGGCTACACCTTC CSASGQGVYGYTF
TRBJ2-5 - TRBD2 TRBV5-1 TGCGCCAGCAGTTCCAGCGGGACGGGGGAGACCCAGTACTTC CASSSSGTGETQYF
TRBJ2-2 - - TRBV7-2 TGTGCCAGCAGCTCCGACAGAAACACCGGGGAGCTGTTTTTT CASSSDRNTGELFF
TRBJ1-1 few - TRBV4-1 TGCGCCAGCAGCCAAGAGCCGGATCCCCCTTTCTTT CASSQEPDPPFF
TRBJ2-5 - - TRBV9 TGTGCCAGCAGCGTGGGGTTCTATGGGGGAGAGACCCAGTACTTC CASSVGFYGGETQYF
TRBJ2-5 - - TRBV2 TGTGCCAGCAGGGAAGATGAAACCCAGTACTTC CASREDETQYF
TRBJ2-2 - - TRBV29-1 TGCAGCGTTGAAACGGAGGACACCGGGGAGCTGGTTTTT CSVETEDTGELVF
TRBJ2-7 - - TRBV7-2 TGTGCCAGCAGCTTAGTGAGCCAGGGGAGACAGCAGTACTTC CASSLVSQGRQQYF
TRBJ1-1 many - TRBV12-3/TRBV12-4 TGTGCCAGCAGACTGACAGGAAACACTGAAGCTTTCTTT CASRLTGNTEAFF
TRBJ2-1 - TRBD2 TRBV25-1 TGTGCCAGCAGTGTTAGGGCTAGCGGAACCTACAATGAGCAGTTCTTC CASSVRASGTYNEQFF
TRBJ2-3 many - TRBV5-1 TGCGCCAGCAGCTTGGTTGGTGGAGCAGATACGCAGTATTTT CASSLVGGADTQYF
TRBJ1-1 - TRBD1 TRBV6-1 TGTGCCAGCAGGAAGACAGGGGGCTTCCCTGAAGCTTTCTTT CASRKTGGFPEAFF
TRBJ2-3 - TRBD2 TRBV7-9 TGTGCCAGCAGCCCATGGGGCGGGGGTAGCACAGATACGCAGTATTTT CASSPWGGGSTDTQYF
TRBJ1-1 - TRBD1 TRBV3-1 TGTGCCAGCAGCCAAGGACAGGGGGTAATCTTGAACACTGAAGCTTTCTTT CASSQGQGVILNTEAFF
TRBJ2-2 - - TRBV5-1 TGCGCCAGCTTCCTGACAGGTTCCGTCGGGGAGCTGTTTTTT CASFLTGSVGELFF
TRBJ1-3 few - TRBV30 TGTGCAGCTCGGGGGGGGAGCTCTGGAAACACCATATATTTT CAARGGSSGNTIYF
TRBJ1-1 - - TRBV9 TGTGCCAGCAGCTCTACCCCGGACAGCCACACTGAAGCTTTCTTT CASSSTPDSHTEAFF
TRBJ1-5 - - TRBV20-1 TGCAGTGCCGAGCCTGGCGGAGGGGGGGACCGGAATCAGCCCCAGCATTTT CSAEPGGGGDRNQPQHF
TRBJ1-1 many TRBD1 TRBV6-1 TGTGCCAGCAGACAAGGACAGGCGAACACTGAAGCTTTCTTT CASRQGQANTEAFF